This record looks at one T cell receptor (beta chain) sequence and its context. This clonotype was seen a few times. There is no known antigen for this receptor. Per-base qualities were not stored, and no clone one base away is much larger. Sample treatment or condition, as interpreted from the label and publication: allogeneic hematopoietic cell transplantation with graft depleted of TCRalphabeta T cells and CD19 B cells. The transplant recipients were children given TCRalphabeta/CD19-depleted allogeneic hematopoietic cell grafts. The data derive from a study of T-cell reconstitution after alpha-beta-depleted transplantation in children (dated by TCRdb to 2016 to 2018). Regarding the complete study: T-cell immune reconstitution after TCRalphabeta/CD19-depleted allogeneic hematopoietic cell transplantation in children was quantitatively tracked in the study by means of TCR repertoire profiling. Broad study findings and their caveats: Hyperexpanded clone frequencies declined over subsequent months; after one year, T-cell counts and TCRbeta diversity were mostly attributed to newly produced T cells. About two months after transplant, the apparently early recovery of alphabetaT-cell counts reportedly depended on just several hundred clones that had expanded rapidly and came from non-depleted graft cells. In some patients, the high TCRbeta diversity seen at day 60 was put down to recipient T cells and intrathymic progenitors that had survived conditioning.

Germline trimming: 6 bases from V, 2 bases from J; junction bases outside gene matches: 5. Inclusive of the bounding cysteine and phenylalanine, the CDR3 is 14 residues long. Kept here is only the CDR3 DNA, which spans 42 bases and is read in frame from base 1. The germline V gene sets CDR1 to SGHRS and CDR2 to YFSETQ. Preparation of the library involved PCR. Sequencing used an Illumina HiSeq 2500. TCR libraries were prepared with molecular barcoding, using unique molecular identifiers to normalize TCRbeta repertoire quantification. Using fastp trimming at Q25 and MiXCR clonotype assembly, TCRdb reanalyzed the public sequencing data and kept in-frame beta chains. Rows with one shared CDR3 protein collapse into an entry with the most common genes and DNA. The sample data list about 980,000 distinct CDR3 sequences, and about 29% of these were observed just once. Clones ranked in the top ten supply 28% of the sample.

The source is a boy in the first two years of life who had a stem cell transplant for SCID, so the T cells may come from the graft donor. The chain is made from TRBV5-1 and TRBJ2-7, and TRBD2 aligns with 10 junction nucleotides. Sample: PBMCs, mostly from graft donor cells, taken 360 days after TCRalphabeta/CD19-depleted stem cell transplant. The sequence in DNA is TGCGCCAGCACAAAACTAGCGGGACCCTACGAGCAGTACTTC. The resulting protein is CASTKLAGPYEQYF.